The next 2 T cell receptor beta chains were all read from a single sample in a study of T cell changes during pregnancy in multiple sclerosis. The data were produced by immunoSEQ multiplex PCR, yet TCRdb's version contains in-frame clones alone and is incomplete. The table lists more than 25,000 clones, about 89% of them singletons, with around 10% in the top ten. The sample consisted of CD8+ T cells from peripheral blood mononuclear cells, taken in the third trimester of pregnancy. The receptors were gathered from a female donor with multiple sclerosis, enrolled in a pregnancy study.

This chain joins TRBV15 and TRBJ2-3, with 11 bases lining up with TRBD2. The CDR3 has 15 residues. Trimming cost V 0 bases and J 4 bases; bases outside gene matches: 0. Germline-derived CDR1 and CDR2 are LNHNV and YYDKDF (reference sequence). The CDR3 spells CATSRDSGGADTQYF. CDR3 DNA sequence: TGTGCCACCAGCAGAGATAGCGGGGGGGCAGATACGCAGTATTTT.

The CDR3 spells CASSLRPGQGVYEQYF. CDR3 nucleotide sequence: TGCGCCAGCAGCTTACGTCCTGGCCAGGGGGTGTACGAGCAGTACTTC. The J gene is TRBJ2-7, the V gene TRBV5-1; TRBD1 agrees at 7 bases. The CDR3 runs to 16 residues. Germline assignment: CDR1 SGHRS and CDR2 YFSETQ. The junction had 12 bases not matched to a gene; V was cut back by 2 bases and J by 4 bases. Supplemented by reference TRBV5-1 and TRBJ2-7, the full variable domain reads KAGVTQTPRYLIKTRGQQVTLSCSPISGHRSVSWYQQTPGQGLQFLFEYFSETQRNKGNFPGRFSGRQFSNSRSEMNVSTLELGDSALYLCASSLRPGQGVYEQYFGPGTRLTVT.